This T cell receptor (beta chain) came from a study of cytomegalovirus exposure and HLA in healthy donors. All donors participated as healthy donors of bone marrow. Despite likely unrecorded immune exposures, the donors were nominally healthy at the time of sampling. Primers included in the PCR were 60 Vbeta and 13 Jbeta primers. The protocol was immunoSEQ multiplex PCR, while the TCRdb copy is restricted to in-frame clones and leaves out a portion. The sample includes about 93,000 clones, about 66% seen only once; the top ten take 5.5% to 6%. CDR1 and CDR2 (germline): SQVTM, ANQGSEA. V lost 3 bases to trimming and J lost 8 bases; unmatched junction nucleotides: 10. The CDR3 is 15 amino acids.

This chain links TRBV29-1 with TRBJ2-1, with 10 bases identical to TRBD2. The sample was PBMCs. The clonotype was recovered from a boy between 5 and 17 years old in good health and CMV-seropositive. CDR3 in amino acids: CSVDSLAGARHEQFF. The DNA for the CDR3 is TGCAGCGTTGACTCGCTAGCGGGAGCGCGCCATGAGCAGTTCTTC.